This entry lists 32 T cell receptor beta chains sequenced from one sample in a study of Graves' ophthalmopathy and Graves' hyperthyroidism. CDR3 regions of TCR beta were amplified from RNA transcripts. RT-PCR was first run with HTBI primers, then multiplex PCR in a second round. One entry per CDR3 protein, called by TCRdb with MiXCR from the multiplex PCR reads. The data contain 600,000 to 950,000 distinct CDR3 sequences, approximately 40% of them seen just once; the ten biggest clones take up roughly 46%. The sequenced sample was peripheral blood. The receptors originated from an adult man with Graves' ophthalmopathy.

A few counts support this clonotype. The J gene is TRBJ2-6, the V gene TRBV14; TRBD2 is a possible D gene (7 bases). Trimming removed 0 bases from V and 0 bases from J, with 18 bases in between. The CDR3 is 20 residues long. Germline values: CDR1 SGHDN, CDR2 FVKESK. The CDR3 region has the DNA TGTGCCAGCAGCCAAGACCTACGGACAGCGGGGAACTCTGGGGCCAACGTCCTGACTTTC. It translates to CASSQDLRTAGNSGANVLTF. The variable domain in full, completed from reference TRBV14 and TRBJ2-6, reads EAGVTQFPSHSVIEKGQTVTLRCDPISGHDNLYWYRRVMGKEIKFLLHFVKESKQDESGMPNNRFLAERTGGTYSTLKVQPAELEDSGVYFCASSQDLRTAGNSGANVLTFGAGSRLTVL.

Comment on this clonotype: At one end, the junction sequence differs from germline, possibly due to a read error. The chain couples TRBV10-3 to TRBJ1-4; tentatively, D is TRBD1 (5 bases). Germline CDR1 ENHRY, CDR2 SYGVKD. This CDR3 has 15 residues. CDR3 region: CASSYLAKGSEKLFF. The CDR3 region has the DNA TGTGCCAGCAGTTACCTCGCAAAGGGGAGTGAAAAACTGTTTTTT.

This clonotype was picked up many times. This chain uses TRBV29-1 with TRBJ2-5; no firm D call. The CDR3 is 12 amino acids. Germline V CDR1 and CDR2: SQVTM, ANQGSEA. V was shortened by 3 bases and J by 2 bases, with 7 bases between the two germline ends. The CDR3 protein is CSVDKRQETQYF. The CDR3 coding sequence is TGCAGCGTTGATAAGCGACAAGAGACCCAGTACTTC.

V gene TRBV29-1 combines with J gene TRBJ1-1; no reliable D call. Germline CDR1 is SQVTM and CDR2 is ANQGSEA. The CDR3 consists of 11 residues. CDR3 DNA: TGCAGTTTAGCGGAGTACACTGAAGCTTTCTTT. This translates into CSLAEYTEAFF.

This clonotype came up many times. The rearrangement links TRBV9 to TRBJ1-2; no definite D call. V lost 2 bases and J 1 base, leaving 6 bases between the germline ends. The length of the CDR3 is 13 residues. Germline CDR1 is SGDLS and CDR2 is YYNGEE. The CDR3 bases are TGTGCCAGCAGCGTCAGCATTAACTATGGCTACACCTTC. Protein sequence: CASSVSINYGYTF.

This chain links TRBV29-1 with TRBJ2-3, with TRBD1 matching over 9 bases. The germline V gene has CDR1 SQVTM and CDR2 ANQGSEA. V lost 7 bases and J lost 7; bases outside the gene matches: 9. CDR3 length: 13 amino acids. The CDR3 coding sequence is TGCAGCGCCCTCGGGACAGGGCGAAATACGCAGTATTTT. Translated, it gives CSALGTGRNTQYF.

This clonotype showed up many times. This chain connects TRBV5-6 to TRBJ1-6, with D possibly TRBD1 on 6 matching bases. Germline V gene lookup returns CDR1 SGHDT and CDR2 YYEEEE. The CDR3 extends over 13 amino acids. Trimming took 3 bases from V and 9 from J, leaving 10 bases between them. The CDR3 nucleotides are TGTGCCAGCAGCTACGGACAGCCTTCACCCCTCCACTTT. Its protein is CASSYGQPSPLHF.

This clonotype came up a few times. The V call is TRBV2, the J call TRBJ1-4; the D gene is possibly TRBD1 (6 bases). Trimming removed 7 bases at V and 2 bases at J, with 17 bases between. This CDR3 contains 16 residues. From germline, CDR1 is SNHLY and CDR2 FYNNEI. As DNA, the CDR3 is TGTGCCAGCACCCCTGGGAGGGGGTACACTAATGAAAAACTGTTTTTT. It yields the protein CASTPGRGYTNEKLFF. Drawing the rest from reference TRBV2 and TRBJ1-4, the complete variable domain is EPEVTQTPSHQVTQMGQEVILRCVPISNHLYFYWYRQILGQKVEFLVSFYNNEISEKSEIFDDQFSVERPDGSNFTLKIRSTKLEDSAMYFCASTPGRGYTNEKLFFGSGTQLSVL.

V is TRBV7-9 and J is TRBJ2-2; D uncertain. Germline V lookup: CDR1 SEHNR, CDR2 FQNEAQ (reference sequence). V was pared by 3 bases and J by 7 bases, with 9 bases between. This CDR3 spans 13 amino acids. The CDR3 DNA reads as TGTGCCAGCAGCTTGGGGATAGGCGGGGAGCTGTTTTTT. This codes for CASSLGIGGELFF.

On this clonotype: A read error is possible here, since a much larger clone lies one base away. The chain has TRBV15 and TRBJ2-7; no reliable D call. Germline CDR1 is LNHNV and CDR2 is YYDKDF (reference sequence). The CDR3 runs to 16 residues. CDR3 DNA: TGTGCCACCAGCAGAGTTCTAGGATCCACCTACTACGAGCAGTGCTTC. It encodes CATSRVLGSTYYEQCF.

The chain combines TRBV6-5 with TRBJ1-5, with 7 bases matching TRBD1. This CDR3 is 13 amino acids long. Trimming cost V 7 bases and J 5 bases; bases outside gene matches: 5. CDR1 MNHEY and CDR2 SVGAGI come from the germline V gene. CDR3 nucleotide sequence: TGTGCCAGCAAAAGGGGGCGTGATCAGCCCCAGCATTTT. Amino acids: CASKRGRDQPQHF.

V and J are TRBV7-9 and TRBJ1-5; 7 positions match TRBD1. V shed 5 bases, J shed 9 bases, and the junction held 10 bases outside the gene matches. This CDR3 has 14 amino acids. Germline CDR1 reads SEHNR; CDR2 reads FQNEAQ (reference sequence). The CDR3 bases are TGTGCCAGCAGCGTGGGACAGACGGGGCGGCCCCAGCATTTT. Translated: CASSVGQTGRPQHF.

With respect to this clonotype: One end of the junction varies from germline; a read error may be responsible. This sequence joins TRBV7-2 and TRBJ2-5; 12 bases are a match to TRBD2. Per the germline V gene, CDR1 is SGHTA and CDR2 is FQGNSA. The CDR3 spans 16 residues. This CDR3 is CASRTRTSGNQGTQYF. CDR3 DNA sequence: TGTGCCAGCAGAACGCGGACTAGCGGGAACCAAGGGACCCAGTACTTC.

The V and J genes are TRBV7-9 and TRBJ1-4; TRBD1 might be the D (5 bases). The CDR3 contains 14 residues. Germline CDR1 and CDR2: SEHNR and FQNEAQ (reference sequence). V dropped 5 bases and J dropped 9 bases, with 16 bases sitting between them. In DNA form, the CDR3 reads TGTGCCAGCAGCCGGGGGGGGTCCTCTAAAAAACTGTTTTTT. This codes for CASSRGGSSKKLFF. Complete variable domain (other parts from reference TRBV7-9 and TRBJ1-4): DTGVSQNPRHKITKRGQNVTFRCDPISEHNRLYWYRQTLGQGPEFLTYFQNEAQLEKSRLLSDRFSAERPKGSFSTLEIQRTEQGDSAMYLCASSRGGSSKKLFFGSGTQLSVL.

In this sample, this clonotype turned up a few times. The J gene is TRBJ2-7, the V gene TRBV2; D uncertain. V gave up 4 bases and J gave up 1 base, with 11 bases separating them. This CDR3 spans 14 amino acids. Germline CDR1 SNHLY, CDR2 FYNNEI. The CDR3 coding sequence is TGTGCCAGCAGTGTCGGTTTCCAATCCTACGAGCAGTACTTC. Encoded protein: CASSVGFQSYEQYF.

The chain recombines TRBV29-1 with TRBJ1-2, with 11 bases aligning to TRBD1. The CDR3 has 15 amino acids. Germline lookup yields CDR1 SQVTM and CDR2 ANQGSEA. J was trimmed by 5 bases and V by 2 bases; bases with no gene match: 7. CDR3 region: CSVETPGQGAYGYTF. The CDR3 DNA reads TGCAGCGTTGAAACTCCCGGACAGGGGGCGTATGGCTACACCTTC.

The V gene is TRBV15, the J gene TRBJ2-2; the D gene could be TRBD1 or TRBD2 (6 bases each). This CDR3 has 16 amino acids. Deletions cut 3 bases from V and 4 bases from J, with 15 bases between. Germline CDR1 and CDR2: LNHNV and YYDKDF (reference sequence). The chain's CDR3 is CATSSMGARGTGELFF. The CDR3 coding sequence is TGTGCCACCAGCAGTATGGGGGCGCGGGGCACCGGGGAGCTGTTTTTT. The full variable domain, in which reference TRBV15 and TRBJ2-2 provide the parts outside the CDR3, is DAMVIQNPRYQVTQFGKPVTLSCSQTLNHNVMYWYQQKSSQAPKLLFHYYDKDFNNEADTPDNFQSRRPNTSFCFLDIRSPGLGDTAMYLCATSSMGARGTGELFFGEGSRLTVL.

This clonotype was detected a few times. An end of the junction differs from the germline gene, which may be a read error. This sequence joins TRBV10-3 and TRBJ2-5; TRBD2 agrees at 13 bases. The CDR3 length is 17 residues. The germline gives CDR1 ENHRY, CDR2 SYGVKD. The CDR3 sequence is CASSALLAGGPSETQYF. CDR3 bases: TGTGCCAGCAGTGCGTTACTAGCGGGGGGGCCTTCGGAGACCCAGTACTTC.

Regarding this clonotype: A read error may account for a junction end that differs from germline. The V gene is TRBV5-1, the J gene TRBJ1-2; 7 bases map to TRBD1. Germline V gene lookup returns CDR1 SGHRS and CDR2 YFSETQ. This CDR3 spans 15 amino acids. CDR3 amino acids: CASCVTGLENSGYTF. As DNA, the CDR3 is TGCGCCAGCTGTGTGACAGGGTTGGAAAACTCTGGCTACACCTTC. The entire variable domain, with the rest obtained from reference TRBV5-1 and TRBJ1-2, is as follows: KAGVTQTPRYLIKTRGQQVTLSCSPISGHRSVSWYQQTPGQGLQFLFEYFSETQRNKGNFPGRFSGRQFSNSRSEMNVSTLELGDSALYLCASCVTGLENSGYTFGSGTRLTVV.

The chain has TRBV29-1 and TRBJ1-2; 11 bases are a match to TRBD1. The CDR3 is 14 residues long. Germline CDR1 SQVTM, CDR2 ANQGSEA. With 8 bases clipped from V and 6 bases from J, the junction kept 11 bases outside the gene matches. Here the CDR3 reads CSTLTGTGGDGYTF. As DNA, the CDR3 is TGCAGCACGTTGACCGGGACAGGGGGAGATGGCTACACCTTC. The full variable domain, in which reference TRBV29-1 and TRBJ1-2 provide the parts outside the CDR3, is SAVISQKPSRDICQRGTSLTIQCQVDSQVTMMFWYRQQPGQSLTLIATANQGSEATYESGFVIDKFPISRPNLTFSTLTVSNMSPEDSSIYLCSTLTGTGGDGYTFGSGTRLTVV.

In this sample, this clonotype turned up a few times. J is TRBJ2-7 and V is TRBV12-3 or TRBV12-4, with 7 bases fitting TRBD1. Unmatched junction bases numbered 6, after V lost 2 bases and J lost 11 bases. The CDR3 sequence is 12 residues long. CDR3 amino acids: CASSLSGDREYF. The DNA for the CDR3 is TGTGCCAGCAGTTTATCCGGTGACAGGGAGTACTTC.

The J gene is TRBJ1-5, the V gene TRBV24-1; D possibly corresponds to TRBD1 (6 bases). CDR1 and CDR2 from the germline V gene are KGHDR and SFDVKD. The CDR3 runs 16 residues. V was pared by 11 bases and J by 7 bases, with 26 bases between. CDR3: CASSEGHRGNGQPQHF. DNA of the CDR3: TGTGCCAGTAGTGAGGGACACCGTGGTAATGGGCAGCCCCAGCATTTT.

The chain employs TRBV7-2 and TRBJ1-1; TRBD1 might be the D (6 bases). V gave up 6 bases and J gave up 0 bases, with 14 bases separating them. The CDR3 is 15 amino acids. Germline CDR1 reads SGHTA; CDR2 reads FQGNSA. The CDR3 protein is CASSLWTALNTEAFF. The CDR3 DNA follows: TGTGCCAGCAGTCTTTGGACAGCTTTGAACACTGAAGCTTTCTTT.

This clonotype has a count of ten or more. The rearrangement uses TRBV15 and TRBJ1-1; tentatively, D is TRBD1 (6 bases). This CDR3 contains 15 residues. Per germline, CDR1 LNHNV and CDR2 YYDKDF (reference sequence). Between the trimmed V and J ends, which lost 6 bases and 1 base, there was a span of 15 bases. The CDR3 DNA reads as TGTGCCACCAGTCCCCGGGGGGGCTCGAACACTGAAGCTTTCTTT. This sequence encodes CATSPRGGSNTEAFF. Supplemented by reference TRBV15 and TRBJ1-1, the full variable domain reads DAMVIQNPRYQVTQFGKPVTLSCSQTLNHNVMYWYQQKSSQAPKLLFHYYDKDFNNEADTPDNFQSRRPNTSFCFLDIRSPGLGDTAMYLCATSPRGGSNTEAFFGQGTRLTVV.

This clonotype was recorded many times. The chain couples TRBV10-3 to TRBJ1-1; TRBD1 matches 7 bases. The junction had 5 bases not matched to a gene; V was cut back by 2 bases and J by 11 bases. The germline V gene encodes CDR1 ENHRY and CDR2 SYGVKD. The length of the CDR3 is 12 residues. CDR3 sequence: CAISEVTGVAFF. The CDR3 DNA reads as TGTGCCATCAGTGAGGTTACAGGGGTCGCTTTCTTT.

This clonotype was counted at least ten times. The CDR3 DNA is TGTGCCACCAGTGATTCCCGGGACAGTCTTCTCTATGGCTACACCTTC. Translating it yields CATSDSRDSLLYGYTF. J is TRBJ1-2 and V is TRBV24-1, with 7 bases matching TRBD1. The CDR3 sequence is 16 residues long. The trim removed 2 bases at V and 4 bases at J, leaving 9 bases unmatched. Germline values: CDR1 KGHDR, CDR2 SFDVKD.

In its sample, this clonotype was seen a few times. CDR3 loop: CASSMGLAGVMETQYF. DNA for the CDR3: TGTGCCAGTAGTATGGGACTAGCGGGAGTTATGGAGACCCAGTACTTC. The chain combines TRBV19 with TRBJ2-5; 14 bases line up with TRBD2. The CDR3 has 16 amino acids. The trim removed 3 bases at V and 5 bases at J, leaving 5 bases unmatched. Germline V lookup: CDR1 LNHDA, CDR2 SQIVND (reference sequence).

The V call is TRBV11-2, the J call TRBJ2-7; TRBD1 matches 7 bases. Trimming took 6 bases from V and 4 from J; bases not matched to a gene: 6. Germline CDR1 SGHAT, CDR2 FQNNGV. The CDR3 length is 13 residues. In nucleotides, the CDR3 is TGTGCCAGCAGTCAAGCAGGGGGTTACGAGCAGTACGTC. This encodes CASSQAGGYEQYV.

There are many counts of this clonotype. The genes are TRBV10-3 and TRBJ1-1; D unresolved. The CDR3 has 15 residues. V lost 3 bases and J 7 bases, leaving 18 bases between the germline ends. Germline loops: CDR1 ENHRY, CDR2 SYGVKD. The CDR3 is CAISEGPKGTLEAFF. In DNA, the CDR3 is TGTGCCATCAGTGAAGGACCGAAGGGAACACTTGAAGCTTTCTTT.

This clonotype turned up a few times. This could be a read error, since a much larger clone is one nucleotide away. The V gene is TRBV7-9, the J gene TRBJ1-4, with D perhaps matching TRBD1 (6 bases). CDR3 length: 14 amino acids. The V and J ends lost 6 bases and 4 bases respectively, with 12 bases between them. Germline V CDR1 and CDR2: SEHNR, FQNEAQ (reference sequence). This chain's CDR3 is CASRSAQGNEKLFF. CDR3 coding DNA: TGTGCCAGCAGGTCCGCACAGGGTAATGAAAAACTGTTTTTT.

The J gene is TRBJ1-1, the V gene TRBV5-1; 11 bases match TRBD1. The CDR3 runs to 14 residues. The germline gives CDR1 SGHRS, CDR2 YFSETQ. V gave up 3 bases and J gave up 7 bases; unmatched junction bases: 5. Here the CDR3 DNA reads TGCGCCAGCAGCTGGCCCGGGACAGGGGGTGAAGCTTTCTTT. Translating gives CASSWPGTGGEAFF.

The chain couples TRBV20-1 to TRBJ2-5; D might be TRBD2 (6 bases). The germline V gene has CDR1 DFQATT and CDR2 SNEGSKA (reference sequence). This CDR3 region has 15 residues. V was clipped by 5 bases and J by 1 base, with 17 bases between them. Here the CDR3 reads CSALPASASQETQYF. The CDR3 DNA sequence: TGCAGTGCTTTACCGGCTAGCGCAAGCCAAGAGACCCAGTACTTC.